Below, one T cell receptor (beta chain) is given with its context. Antigen specificity is unknown. This entry is derived from a study of cytomegalovirus exposure and HLA in healthy donors. Background on the study: The 550 to 700 first-cohort repertoires and the 120 or so validation repertoires shared the same platform, a later analysis reported.

Regarding the study as a whole: Altogether, some 160 TCR beta chains were recorded as cytomegalovirus-associated. Generally TCR sequences proved uncommon, though certain public TCRs appeared in numerous donors. It was reported that the classifier diagnosed cytomegalovirus status with high specificity and sensitivity in both the original and validation cohorts.

With 6 bases removed from V and 6 bases from J, the gap between germline ends came to 11 bases. Germline V CDR1 and CDR2: MGHDK, SYGVNS. CDR3 length equals 12 residues. Only in-frame clones appear in the TCRdb table, and some are missing; sequencing was by immunoSEQ multiplex PCR. In the table there are around 220,000 clones, approximately 86% of which are singletons. The sequenced material came from PBMCs. The chain uses TRBV25-1 and TRBJ1-1; D not certain. The origin of this receptor is a woman between 18 and 29 years old in good health and CMV-seronegative. CDR3 region: CASRGEGAEAFF. The CDR3 DNA reads as TGTGCCAGCAGGGGAGAGGGAGCTGAAGCTTTCTTT.